The present entry profiles one T cell receptor (beta chain) with its context. The CDR3 does not close with the conserved phenylalanine or tryptophan, likely indicating a read error. These data come from a study of patients with pleural tuberculosis. The V gene's germline CDR1 is SGHTA and CDR2 FQGNSA. Trimming removed 4 bases from V and 7 bases from J, with 16 bases in between. The CDR3 is 14 residues long. TCRdb reprocessed the reads with MiXCR, giving one entry per CDR3 protein. The sample has 25,000 to 30,000 distinct CDR3 sequences, 15% to 20% seen once. This TCR was sampled from a human donor with pleural tuberculosis. The chain joins TRBV7-2 to TRBJ1-1, with D maybe TRBD1 (6 bases). The sequencing sample was made of peripheral blood. The DNA of the CDR3 is TGTGCCAGCAGCTGGGGGGGCCTAAGCATTGAAGCTTTCCTT. It encodes CASSWGGLSIEAFL.